The 14 T cell receptor beta chains below all came from one sample that was sequenced in a study of blood T cell repertoires in COVID-19 (dated by TCRdb to the early 2020s). Libraries were prepared through the immunoSEQ multiplex PCR assay. This is the immuneACCESS table as TCRdb keeps it, with only in-frame sequences that have V and J called. A part of the clones is gone; compared with another copy, unresolved V genes explain less than half, and the rest is unexplained. Present in this sample are about 160,000 clones, 80% to 90% of which were seen just once. 7.5% to 8% of the sample comes from the top ten. Sequencing used peripheral blood. These receptors were taken from a man aged 35 to 55 who had recovered from COVID-19.

This chain connects TRBV18 to TRBJ2-5; 10 bases align to TRBD1. Germline CDR1 reads KGHSH; CDR2 reads LQKENI. V gave up 3 bases and J gave up 5 bases; unmatched junction bases: 6. The CDR3 sequence is 15 residues long. CDR3 sequence (DNA): TGTGCCAGCTCACCTCAGACAGGGGGCGCGGAGACCCAGTACTTC. It yields the protein CASSPQTGGAETQYF. The full variable domain, rest sourced from reference TRBV18 and TRBJ2-5, is NAGVMQNPRHLVRRRGQEARLRCSPMKGHSHVYWYRQLPEEGLKFMVYLQKENIIDESGMPKERFSAEFPKEGPSILRIQQVVRGDSAAYFCASSPQTGGAETQYFGPGTRLLVL.

The chain carries TRBV30 and TRBJ2-7; D is unresolved. Germline lookup yields CDR1 GTSNPN and CDR2 SVGIG (reference sequence). The CDR3 extends over 13 amino acids. The V end was cut by 5 bases, the J end by 9 bases, with 20 bases between. The CDR3 reads CAWSILLEFGQYF. CDR3 bases: TGTGCCTGGTCCATTTTACTTGAGTTTGGGCAGTACTTC.

This rearrangement joins TRBV7-3 to TRBJ2-1, with 13 bases that match TRBD2. Germline CDR1 and CDR2: SGHTA and FQGTGA. The CDR3 consists of 15 residues. With V trimmed by 4 bases and J by 7 bases, 4 bases remained unmatched. The CDR3 here is CASSSGLAGKNEQFF. CDR3 nucleotide sequence: TGTGCCAGCAGCTCGGGACTAGCGGGAAAAAATGAGCAGTTCTTC.

CDR3 bases: TGCGCCAGCAGCTTACAGGGTGATGGCTACACCTTC. Protein: CASSLQGDGYTF. The rearrangement uses TRBV5-1 and TRBJ1-2; D possibly corresponds to TRBD1 (6 bases). V lost 2 bases, J lost 6 bases, and 8 bases lay in between. Germline V CDR1 and CDR2: SGHRS, YFSETQ. CDR3 length: 12 residues. Looking up the rest from reference TRBV5-1 and TRBJ1-2 gives the full variable domain: KAGVTQTPRYLIKTRGQQVTLSCSPISGHRSVSWYQQTPGQGLQFLFEYFSETQRNKGNFPGRFSGRQFSNSRSEMNVSTLELGDSALYLCASSLQGDGYTFGSGTRLTVV.

In its sample, this clone was seen a few times. J is TRBJ1-2 and V is TRBV7-3; D is perhaps TRBD1 (6 bases). Trimming stripped 1 base from V and 6 bases from J, with 9 bases between. From germline, CDR1 is SGHTA and CDR2 FQGTGA. The CDR3 totals 13 residues. CDR3 in DNA: TGTGCCAGCAGCTTAAGAAAGGGGGATGGCTACACCTTC. Translation: CASSLRKGDGYTF.

The rearrangement joins TRBV7-9 to TRBJ2-7; D possibly corresponds to TRBD1 (6 bases). CDR1 and CDR2 (germline): SEHNR, FQNEAQ (reference sequence). Trimming took 1 base from V and 2 from J, leaving 18 bases between them. The CDR3 consists of 17 residues. Here the CDR3 reads CASSLVVVQGKAYEQYF. CDR3 sequence (DNA): TGTGCCAGCAGCTTAGTAGTAGTACAGGGAAAAGCCTACGAGCAGTACTTC. The full variable domain, in which reference TRBV7-9 and TRBJ2-7 provide the parts outside the CDR3, is DTGVSQNPRHKITKRGQNVTFRCDPISEHNRLYWYRQTLGQGPEFLTYFQNEAQLEKSRLLSDRFSAERPKGSFSTLEIQRTEQGDSAMYLCASSLVVVQGKAYEQYFGPGTRLTVT.

The chain links TRBV15 to TRBJ2-7, with D possibly matching TRBD2 (5 bases). The CDR3 extends over 15 amino acids. Trimming removed 7 bases at V and 2 bases at J, with 18 bases between. Germline-derived CDR1 and CDR2 are LNHNV and YYDKDF (reference sequence). CDR3 bases: TGTGCCACCAAGGCCCAGTCCGGAGGACCCTACGAGCAGTACTTC. Translated, it gives CATKAQSGGPYEQYF.

J is TRBJ1-4 and V is TRBV21-1; the table gives TRBD1 as D, unverified against the DNA. TRBV21-1 is a documented pseudogene. The CDR3 is 17 residues long. CDR3 protein: CASSGITRTDLMRKLFF. The CDR3 nucleotides read TGTGCCAGCAGCGGGATAACGCGGACAGACTTAATGAGGAAACTGTTTTTT.

The gene calls are TRBV28 and TRBJ2-7, with 8 nucleotides matching TRBD2. The CDR3 length is 14 residues. The J segment lost 2 bases and the V segment lost 5 bases, leaving 5 bases of the junction unmatched. Germline loops: CDR1 MDHEN, CDR2 SYDVKM. Written as DNA, the CDR3 is TGTGCCAGCAGTAAGCGGGAGCCTCCCTACGAGCAGTACTTC. This gives the protein CASSKREPPYEQYF. The whole variable domain, remainder taken from reference TRBV28 and TRBJ2-7, is DVKVTQSSRYLVKRTGEKVFLECVQDMDHENMFWYRQDPGLGLRLIYFSYDVKMKEKGDIPEGYSVSREKKERFSLILESASTNQTSMYLCASSKREPPYEQYFGPGTRLTVT.

This chain links TRBV10-1 with TRBJ1-1, with D unclear. The CDR3 contains 13 residues. The germline V gene encodes CDR1 WNHNN and CDR2 SYGVQD (reference sequence). Trimming took off 6 bases at V and 1 base at J, with 9 bases between the two ends. The CDR3 DNA reads as TGCGCCAGCAGAGGACGGGGGAACACTGAAGCTTTCTTT. Its protein is CASRGRGNTEAFF.

The chain carries TRBV30 and TRBJ1-1, with D uncertain. This CDR3 comprises 13 residues. Between the trimmed V and J ends, which lost 4 bases and 7 bases, there was a span of 16 bases. Per germline, CDR1 GTSNPN and CDR2 SVGIG (reference sequence). In DNA, the CDR3 is TGTGCCTGGACCCCCCCGAACGAGCATGAAGCTTTCTTT. Translating it yields CAWTPPNEHEAFF.

The chain combines TRBV5-1 with TRBJ2-1; 13 bases are a match to TRBD2. V lost 3 bases, J lost 10 bases, and 4 bases stayed unmatched. Germline V gives CDR1 SGHRS, CDR2 YFSETQ. This CDR3 is 14 amino acids long. DNA of the CDR3: TGCGCCAGCAGCTACGGGACTAGCGGGAAAGAGCAGTTCTTC. As protein: CASSYGTSGKEQFF. Complete variable domain (other parts from reference TRBV5-1 and TRBJ2-1): KAGVTQTPRYLIKTRGQQVTLSCSPISGHRSVSWYQQTPGQGLQFLFEYFSETQRNKGNFPGRFSGRQFSNSRSEMNVSTLELGDSALYLCASSYGTSGKEQFFGPGTRLTVL.

The chain uses TRBV5-4 and TRBJ1-4, with TRBD1 as a possible D gene (5 bases). Trimming left V 4 bases short and J 5 bases short, with 15 bases between. There are 15 residues in the CDR3. The germline gives CDR1 SGHNT, CDR2 YYREEE (reference sequence). CDR3 DNA: TGTGCCAGCAGCGATCCCAGGGATCAAAATGAAAAACTGTTTTTT. Translating gives CASSDPRDQNEKLFF.

V and J are TRBV7-3 and TRBJ2-2; TRBD2 might be the D (7 bases). Trimming removed 5 bases from V and 3 bases from J, with 19 bases in between. CDR1 is SGHTA, CDR2 FQGTGA, per germline. This CDR3 comprises 17 residues. Written as DNA, the CDR3 is TGTGCCAGCAGCGCCCCAGGGGCGGGGGTTGACACCGGGGAGCTGTTTTTT. Its translation is CASSAPGAGVDTGELFF.